The entry below describes one T cell receptor (beta chain). As handled by the study authors: Amplification from reference gene primers served as the basis for estimated nucleated cell counts. TCRdb's table, derived via immunoSEQ multiplex PCR, lists solely in-frame clones and lacks some. V, J and clone size are taken as reported in that table, and D and trimming were inferred from the DNA itself. The sample includes a few hundred thousand clones, 80% to 90% of them seen just once. The data belong to a study of blood T cell repertoires in COVID-19. Background on the study: The United States, Italy and Spain were the sources of the acute and convalescent COVID-19 samples. Sources were T cells, B-cell-depleted T cells, or PBMCs; the material itself was cDNA or gDNA.

The sequencing sample was made of peripheral blood. This TCR derives from a woman aged 50 to 60 with acute or convalescent COVID-19.

CDR3 region: CAWSVVQTEAFF. CDR3 DNA sequence: TGTGCCTGGAGTGTCGTCCAGACTGAAGCTTTCTTT. The chain is built from TRBV30 and TRBJ1-1, with D hard to call. The CDR3 length is 12 residues. V was cut by 0 bases and J by 5 bases, with 7 bases left in between. Germline-derived CDR1 and CDR2 are GTSNPN and SVGIG (reference sequence).